This T cell receptor beta chain was profiled in a study of T cell changes during pregnancy in multiple sclerosis (dated by TCRdb to about 2019). The study in broad terms: In women with multiple sclerosis, the researchers looked at how the T cell repertoire shifted as pregnancy progressed.

Library construction relied on the immunoSEQ multiplex PCR assay. The table was pulled from immuneACCESS by TCRdb, which kept in-frame rearrangements only. Such tables lose some clones; where checked, under half of the loss comes from unresolved V genes, and the rest has no known cause. The sample table lists 85,000 to 120,000 clones, around 92% of them with a count of one. Approximately 1.5% of the sample goes to the ten largest clones. As to this clone: Its antigen is currently not known. Base quality data are lacking; no much larger clone is found one base away.

CDR1 SSHAT and CDR2 FNYEAQ are derived from the germline V gene (reference sequence). From cysteine to phenylalanine, the CDR3 is 13 amino acids long. Of the read, only the CDR3 DNA is kept; its 39 bases are in frame from base 1. Between the V and J ends, shortened by 5 bases and 4 bases respectively, the junction contains 12 bases. Sequencing was performed on peripheral blood, taken after pregnancy. The chain is encoded by TRBV7-7 joined to TRBJ2-7; tentative D gene TRBD1, with 6 bases matching. The TCR originated in a female donor with multiple sclerosis, enrolled in a pregnancy study. The nucleotide sequence reads TGTGCCAGCAGCCGGGGTCAGGGGTACGAGCAGTACTTC. Translated, this gives CASSRGQGYEQYF.